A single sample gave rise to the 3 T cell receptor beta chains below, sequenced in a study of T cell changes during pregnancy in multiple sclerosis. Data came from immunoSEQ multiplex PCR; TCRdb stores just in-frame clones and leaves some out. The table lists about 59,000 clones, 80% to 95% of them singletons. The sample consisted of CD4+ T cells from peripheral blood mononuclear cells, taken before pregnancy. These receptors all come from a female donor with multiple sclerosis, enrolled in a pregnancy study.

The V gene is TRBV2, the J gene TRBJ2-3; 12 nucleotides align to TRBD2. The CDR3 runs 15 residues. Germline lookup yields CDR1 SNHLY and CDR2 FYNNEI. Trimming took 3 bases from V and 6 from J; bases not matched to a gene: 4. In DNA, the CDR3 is TGTGCCAGCAGTGATCAGGGACTAGCGGGTGATACGCAGTATTTT. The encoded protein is CASSDQGLAGDTQYF.

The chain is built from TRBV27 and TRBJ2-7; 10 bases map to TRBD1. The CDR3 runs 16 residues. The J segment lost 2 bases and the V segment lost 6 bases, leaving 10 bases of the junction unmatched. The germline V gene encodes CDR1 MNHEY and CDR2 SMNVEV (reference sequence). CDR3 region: CASSPGTGDFTYEQYF. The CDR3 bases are TGTGCCAGCAGCCCAGGGACAGGGGATTTCACCTACGAGCAGTACTTC.

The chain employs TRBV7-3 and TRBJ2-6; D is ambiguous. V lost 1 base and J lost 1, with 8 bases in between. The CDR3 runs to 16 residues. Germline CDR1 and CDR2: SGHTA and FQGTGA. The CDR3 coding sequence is TGTGCCAGCAGCTTAAAGGCCGGGTCTGGGGCCAACGTCCTGACTTTC. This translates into CASSLKAGSGANVLTF. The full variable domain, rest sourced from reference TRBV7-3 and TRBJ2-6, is GAGVSQTPSNKVTEKGKYVELRCDPISGHTALYWYRQSLGQGPEFLIYFQGTGAADDSGLPNDRFFAVRPEGSVSTLKIQRTERGDSAVYLCASSLKAGSGANVLTFGAGSRLTVL.